This T cell receptor beta chain appears in the sequencing data of a study of patients and donors after allogeneic stem cell transplantation (TCRdb year 2020). Cut back by 4 bases and 5 bases, the V and J ends lie 9 bases apart. Its CDR3 holds 12 amino acids, cysteine through phenylalanine. The DNA shown is the 36-base CDR3, in frame from base 1. The germline V gene specifies SGHRS as CDR1 and YFSETQ as CDR2. Receptor amplification or capture employed RT-PCR. For sequencing, a NextSeq 550 was employed. The raw public reads went through TCRdb reprocessing: fastp at Q25, MiXCR clone calling, in-frame beta chains kept. Each CDR3 protein gets just one entry, which takes the most common genes and DNA from the rows behind it. This sample is represented by 150,000 to 200,000 distinct CDR3 sequences; 41% of them were singletons. The ten most abundant clones make up around 35% of the sample. As for this clonotype: It lacks a known antigen. No quality values exist for individual bases; no much larger clone is one base distant.

The TCR comes from a human donor who was either an allogeneic HSCT recipient or a stem cell or donor lymphocyte infusion donor (not recorded which). It is not recorded whose cells these are; they may come from a transplant donor. Sequencing was performed on blood, either unsorted or a sorted T cell fraction (not recorded which). The V gene is TRBV5-1 and the J gene is TRBJ1-1; too little of a D gene remains to name it. Read as DNA, the sequence is TGCGCCAGCAGCCCGAGAGCAACTGAAGCTTTCTTT. It encodes CASSPRATEAFF.